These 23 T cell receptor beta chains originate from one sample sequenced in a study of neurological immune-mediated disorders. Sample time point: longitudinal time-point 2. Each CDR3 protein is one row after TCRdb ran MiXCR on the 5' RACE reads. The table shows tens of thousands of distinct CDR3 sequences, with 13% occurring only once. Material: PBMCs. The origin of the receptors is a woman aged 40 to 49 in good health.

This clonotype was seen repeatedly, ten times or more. CDR3 loop: CASSLALQGRDGKLFF. In DNA form, the CDR3 reads TGCGCCAGCAGCTTGGCTCTACAGGGCCGAGATGGGAAACTGTTTTTT. The chain employs TRBV5-1 and TRBJ1-4; D may be TRBD1 (6 bases). CDR3 length equals 16 residues. From germline, CDR1 is SGHRS and CDR2 YFSETQ. The ends were cut back, 0 bases at V and 11 bases at J, with 20 bases in the middle. The entire variable domain, with the rest obtained from reference TRBV5-1 and TRBJ1-4, is as follows: KAGVTQTPRYLIKTRGQQVTLSCSPISGHRSVSWYQQTPGQGLQFLFEYFSETQRNKGNFPGRFSGRQFSNSRSEMNVSTLELGDSALYLCASSLALQGRDGKLFFGSGTQLSVL.

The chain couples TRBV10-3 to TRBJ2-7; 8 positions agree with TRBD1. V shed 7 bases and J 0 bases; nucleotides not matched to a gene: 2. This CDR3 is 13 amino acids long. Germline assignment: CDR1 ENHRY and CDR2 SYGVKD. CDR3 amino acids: CAITDRGSYEQYF. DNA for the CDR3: TGTGCCATCACCGACAGGGGCTCCTACGAGCAGTACTTC.

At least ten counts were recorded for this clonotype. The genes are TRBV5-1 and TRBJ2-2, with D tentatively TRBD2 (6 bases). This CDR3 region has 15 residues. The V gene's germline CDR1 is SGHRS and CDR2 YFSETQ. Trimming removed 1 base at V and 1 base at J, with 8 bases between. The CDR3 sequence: CASSLRRENTGELFF. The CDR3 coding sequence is TGCGCCAGCAGCTTGCGGCGGGAGAACACCGGGGAGCTGTTTTTT. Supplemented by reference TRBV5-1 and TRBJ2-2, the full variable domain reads KAGVTQTPRYLIKTRGQQVTLSCSPISGHRSVSWYQQTPGQGLQFLFEYFSETQRNKGNFPGRFSGRQFSNSRSEMNVSTLELGDSALYLCASSLRRENTGELFFGEGSRLTVL.

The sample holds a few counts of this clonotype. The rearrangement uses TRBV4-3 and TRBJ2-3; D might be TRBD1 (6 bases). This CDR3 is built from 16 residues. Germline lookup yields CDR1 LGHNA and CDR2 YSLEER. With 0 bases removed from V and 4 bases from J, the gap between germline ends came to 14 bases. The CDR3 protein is CASSQDRGGSPDTQYF. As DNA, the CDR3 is TGCGCCAGCAGCCAAGATAGAGGGGGATCCCCAGATACGCAGTATTTT.

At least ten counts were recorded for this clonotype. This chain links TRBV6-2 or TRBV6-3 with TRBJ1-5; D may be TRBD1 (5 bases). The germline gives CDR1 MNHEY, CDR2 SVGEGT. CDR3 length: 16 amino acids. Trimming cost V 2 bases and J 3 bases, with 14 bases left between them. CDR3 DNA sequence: TGTGCCAGCAGTTACACCTCCGGGACCTACAATCAGCCCCAGCATTTT. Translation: CASSYTSGTYNQPQHF.

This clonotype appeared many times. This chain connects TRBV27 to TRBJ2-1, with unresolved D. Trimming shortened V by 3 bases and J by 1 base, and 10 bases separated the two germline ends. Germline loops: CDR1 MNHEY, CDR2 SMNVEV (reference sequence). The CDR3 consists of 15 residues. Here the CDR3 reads CASSFPRASYNEQFF. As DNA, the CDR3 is TGTGCCAGCAGTTTCCCCAGAGCTTCCTACAATGAGCAGTTCTTC.

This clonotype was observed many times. The CDR3 is CASSFGQGIYYGYTF. CDR3 DNA sequence: TGCGCCAGCAGCTTCGGACAGGGGATATACTATGGCTACACCTTC. The chain carries TRBV5-1 and TRBJ1-2, with TRBD1 matching over 9 bases. Germline CDR1 SGHRS, CDR2 YFSETQ. The CDR3 length is 15 residues. The V and J ends lost 2 bases and 3 bases, in that order; junction bases with no gene match: 5.

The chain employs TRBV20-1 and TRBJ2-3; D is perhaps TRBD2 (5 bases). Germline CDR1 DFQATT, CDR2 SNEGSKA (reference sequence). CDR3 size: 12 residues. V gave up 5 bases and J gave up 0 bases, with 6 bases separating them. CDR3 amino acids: CSAWTSTDTQYF. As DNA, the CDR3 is TGCAGTGCTTGGACTAGCACAGATACGCAGTATTTT.

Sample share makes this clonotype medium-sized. The CDR3 DNA is TGTGCCAGCAGCCTACTAGAAGTTTACGAGCAGTACTTC. This sequence encodes CASSLLEVYEQYF. The chain uses TRBV7-2 and TRBJ2-7; TRBD2 is a possible D gene (5 bases). This CDR3 spans 13 amino acids. Germline loops: CDR1 SGHTA, CDR2 FQGNSA. V was cut by 5 bases and J by 4 bases, with 12 bases left in between.

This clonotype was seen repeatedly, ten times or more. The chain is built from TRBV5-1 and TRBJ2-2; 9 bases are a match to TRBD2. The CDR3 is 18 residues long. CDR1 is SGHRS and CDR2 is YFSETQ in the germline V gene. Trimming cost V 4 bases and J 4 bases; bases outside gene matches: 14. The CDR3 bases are TGCGCCAGCAGCCCGGGGTCTCAGCGGGAGGCGGGCACCGGGGAGCTGTTTTTT. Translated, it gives CASSPGSQREAGTGELFF.

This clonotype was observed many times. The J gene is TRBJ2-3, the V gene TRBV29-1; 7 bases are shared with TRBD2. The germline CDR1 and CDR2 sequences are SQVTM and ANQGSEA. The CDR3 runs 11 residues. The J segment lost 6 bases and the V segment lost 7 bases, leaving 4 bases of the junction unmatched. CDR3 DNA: TGCAGCGCGGCGGGAGAGGATACGCAGTATTTT. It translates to CSAAGEDTQYF.

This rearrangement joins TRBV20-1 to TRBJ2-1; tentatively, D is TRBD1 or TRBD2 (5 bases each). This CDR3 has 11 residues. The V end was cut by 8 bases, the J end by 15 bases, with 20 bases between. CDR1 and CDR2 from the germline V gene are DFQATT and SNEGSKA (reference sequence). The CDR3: CSSAVGEGRFF. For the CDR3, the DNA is TGCAGTTCCGCGGTGGGGGAAGGTCGGTTCTTC.

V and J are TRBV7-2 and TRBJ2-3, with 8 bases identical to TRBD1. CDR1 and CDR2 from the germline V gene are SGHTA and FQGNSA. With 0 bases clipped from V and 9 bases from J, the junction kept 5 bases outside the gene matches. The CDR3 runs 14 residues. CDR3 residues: CASSLAQGAATQYF. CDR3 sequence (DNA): TGTGCCAGCAGCTTAGCCCAGGGGGCGGCAACGCAGTATTTT.

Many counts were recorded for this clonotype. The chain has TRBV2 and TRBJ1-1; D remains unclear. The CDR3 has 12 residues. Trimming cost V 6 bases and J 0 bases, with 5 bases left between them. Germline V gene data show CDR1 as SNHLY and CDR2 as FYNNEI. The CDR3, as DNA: TGTGCCAGCAGCGGCTTGAACACTGAAGCTTTCTTT. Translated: CASSGLNTEAFF.

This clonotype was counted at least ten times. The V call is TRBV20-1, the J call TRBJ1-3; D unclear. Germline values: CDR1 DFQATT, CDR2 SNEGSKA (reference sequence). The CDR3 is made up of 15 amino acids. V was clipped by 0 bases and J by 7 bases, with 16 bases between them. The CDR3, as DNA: TGCAGTGCTAGAGATGTAACGGGAAACCCGAACACCATATATTTT. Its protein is CSARDVTGNPNTIYF.

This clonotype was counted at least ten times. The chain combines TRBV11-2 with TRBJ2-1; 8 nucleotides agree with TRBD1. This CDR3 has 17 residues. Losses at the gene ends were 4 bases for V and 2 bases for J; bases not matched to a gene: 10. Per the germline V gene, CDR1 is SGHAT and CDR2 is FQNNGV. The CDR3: CASSSYFGTGTYNEQFF. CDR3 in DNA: TGTGCCAGCAGCTCATACTTCGGGACAGGTACCTACAATGAGCAGTTCTTC.

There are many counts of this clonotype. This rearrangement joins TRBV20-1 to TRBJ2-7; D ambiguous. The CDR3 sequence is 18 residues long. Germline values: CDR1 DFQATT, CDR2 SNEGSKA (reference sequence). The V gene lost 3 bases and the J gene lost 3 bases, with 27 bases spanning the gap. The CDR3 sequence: CSARNDFEEQVMIYEQYF. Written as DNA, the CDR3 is TGCAGTGCTAGGAACGACTTCGAAGAGCAGGTGATGATCTACGAGCAGTACTTC.

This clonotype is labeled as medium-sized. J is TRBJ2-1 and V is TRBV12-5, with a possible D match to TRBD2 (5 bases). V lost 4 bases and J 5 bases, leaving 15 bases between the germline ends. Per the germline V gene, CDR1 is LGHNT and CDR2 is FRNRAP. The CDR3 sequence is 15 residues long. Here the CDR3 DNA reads TGTGCTAGTGGTTCCCCTTTGGGAGTGAACAATGAGCAGTTCTTC. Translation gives CASGSPLGVNNEQFF.

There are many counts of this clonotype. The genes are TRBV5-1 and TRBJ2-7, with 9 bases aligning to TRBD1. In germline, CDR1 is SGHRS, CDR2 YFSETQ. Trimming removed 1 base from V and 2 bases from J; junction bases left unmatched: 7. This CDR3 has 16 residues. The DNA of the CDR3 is TGCGCCAGCAGCTTGAGGGGGACAGGGACCCCCTACGAGCAGTACTTC. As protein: CASSLRGTGTPYEQYF. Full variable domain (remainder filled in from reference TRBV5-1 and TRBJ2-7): KAGVTQTPRYLIKTRGQQVTLSCSPISGHRSVSWYQQTPGQGLQFLFEYFSETQRNKGNFPGRFSGRQFSNSRSEMNVSTLELGDSALYLCASSLRGTGTPYEQYFGPGTRLTVT.

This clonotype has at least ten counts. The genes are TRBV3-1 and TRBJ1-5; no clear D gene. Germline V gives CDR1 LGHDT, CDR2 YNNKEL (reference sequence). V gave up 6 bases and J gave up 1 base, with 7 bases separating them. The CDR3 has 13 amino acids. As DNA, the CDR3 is TGTGCCAGCAGTATAGAGAGCAATCAGCCCCAGCATTTT. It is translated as CASSIESNQPQHF.

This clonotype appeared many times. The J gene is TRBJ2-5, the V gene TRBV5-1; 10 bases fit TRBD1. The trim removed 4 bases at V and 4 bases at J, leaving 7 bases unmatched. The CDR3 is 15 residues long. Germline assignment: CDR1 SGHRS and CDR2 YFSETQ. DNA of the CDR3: TGCGCCAGCAGCCCCGGGGACAGGGGCTCAGAGACCCAGTACTTC. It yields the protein CASSPGDRGSETQYF.

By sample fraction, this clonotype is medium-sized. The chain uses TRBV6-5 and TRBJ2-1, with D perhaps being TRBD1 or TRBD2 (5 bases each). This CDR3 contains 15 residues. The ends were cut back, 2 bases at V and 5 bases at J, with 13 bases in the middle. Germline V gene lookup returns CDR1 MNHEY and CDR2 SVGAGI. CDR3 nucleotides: TGTGCCAGCAGTTACGGGGACCTACCCCACAATGAGCAGTTCTTC. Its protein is CASSYGDLPHNEQFF.

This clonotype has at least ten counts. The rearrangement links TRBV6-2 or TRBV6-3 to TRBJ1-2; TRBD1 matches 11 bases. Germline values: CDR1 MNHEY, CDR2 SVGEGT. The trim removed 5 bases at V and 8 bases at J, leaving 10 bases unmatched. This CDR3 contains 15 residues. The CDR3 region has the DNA TGTGCCAGCAGTACTGGGACAGGGGGTTCTGGCGGCTACACCTTC. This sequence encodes CASSTGTGGSGGYTF.